Below, one TCR beta chain is given with its context. Its antigen is not known. This sample stems from a study of T cells in localized non-small cell lung cancer. General observations from the study: There were a median 57 of the top 100 tumor clones appearing in adjacent lung. Uninvolved adjacent lung showed the highest T cell clonality, exceeding tumor. Because researchers sequenced only one region of the tumor, heterogeneity is still possible.

This table comes from immunoSEQ multiplex PCR, and its TCRdb copy is limited to in-frame clones, with some not included. The sample shows more than 8,000 clones, nearly 60% of them seen only once. Trimming shortened V by 9 bases and J by 0 bases, and 17 bases separated the two germline ends. This CDR3 contains 15 residues. Per germline, CDR1 LNHDA and CDR2 SQIVND (reference sequence). The TCR originated in a male donor aged 60 or over with stage I squamous cell lung carcinoma. The material was lymph node tissue, obtained before any cancer treatment. The chain links TRBV19 to TRBJ1-2; weak D call: TRBD1 (5 bases). CDR3 amino acids: CASAPGQYPNYGYTF. The CDR3 DNA reads TGTGCCAGCGCGCCTGGACAATACCCTAACTATGGCTACACCTTC.